The 29 T cell receptor beta chains listed next were all sequenced from one sample in a study of spatial heterogeneity in lung cancer. TCRdb itself ran the 5' RACE reads through MiXCR, one entry per CDR3 protein. Of around 63,000 distinct CDR3 sequences listed, more than 7% are singletons. The time point was: sample taken at primary tumor resection. Tumor, nontumor lung or frozen PBMC supplied whole RNA that was sequenced unsorted. Specimen: PBMCs, collected at surgery. All receptors come from a female donor with early-stage non-small cell lung cancer.

This clonotype was seen ten or more times. The chain has TRBV9 and TRBJ2-7; D gene unclear. Germline CDR1 is SGDLS and CDR2 is YYNGEE. The CDR3 extends over 12 amino acids. Trimming stripped 0 bases from V and 6 bases from J, with 7 bases between. Here the CDR3 DNA reads TGTGCCAGCAGCGTAGGTGTGGGCGAGCAGTACTTC. Translation: CASSVGVGEQYF. The complete variable domain, with remaining parts taken from reference TRBV9 and TRBJ2-7, reads DSGVTQTPKHLITATGQRVTLRCSPRSGDLSVYWYQQSLDQGLQFLIQYYNGEERAKGNILERFSAQQFPDLHSELNLSSLELGDSALYFCASSVGVGEQYFGPGTRLTVT.

The table lists this clonotype with a few counts. V gene TRBV6-5 combines with J gene TRBJ1-4; 7 bases align to TRBD1. Germline trimming cut 6 bases from V and 0 bases from J; bases unmatched to any gene: 1. The CDR3 runs 14 residues. Germline CDR1 MNHEY, CDR2 SVGAGI. The CDR3 nucleotides are TGTGCCAGCAGGGACAGGTCAACTAATGAAAAACTGTTTTTT. Its translation is CASRDRSTNEKLFF.

This clonotype has a count of ten or more. The chain joins TRBV9 to TRBJ2-3; D gene uncertain. V was trimmed by 0 bases and J by 8 bases, leaving 16 bases between them. This CDR3 is built from 15 residues. In germline, CDR1 is SGDLS, CDR2 YYNGEE. The CDR3: CASSVGGPLVGTQYF. The CDR3 bases are TGTGCCAGCAGCGTAGGGGGTCCCCTGGTAGGTACGCAGTATTTT.

This clonotype appeared many times. The chain couples TRBV10-2 to TRBJ1-2, with D uncertain. The length of the CDR3 is 13 residues. V lost 2 bases, J lost 5 bases, and 9 bases lay in between. Looked up from germline, CDR1 is WSHSY and CDR2 is SAAADI. CDR3 region: CASSEEQNYGYTF. In DNA form, the CDR3 reads TGCGCCAGCAGTGAGGAACAGAATTATGGCTACACCTTC.

This clonotype occurred many times. The CDR3 loop reads CASRLRDRGDQPQHF. CDR3 bases: TGTGCCAGCAGGCTCCGGGACAGGGGCGATCAGCCCCAGCATTTT. The chain joins TRBV6-6 to TRBJ1-5, with 10 bases fitting TRBD1. The CDR3 length is 15 residues. CDR1 is MNHNY and CDR2 is SVGAGI in the germline V gene (reference sequence). After removal of 6 bases from V and 5 bases from J, the junction contained 7 bases not matched to a gene.

Only a few counts were recorded for this clonotype. The V and J genes are TRBV28 and TRBJ2-7; D may correspond to TRBD1 or TRBD2 (7 bases each). V was clipped by 5 bases and J by 3 bases, with 14 bases between them. The germline CDR1 and CDR2 sequences are MDHEN and SYDVKM. This CDR3 region has 14 residues. The chain's CDR3 is CASSPGGVLYEQYF. Written as DNA, the CDR3 is TGTGCCAGCAGTCCAGGGGGGGTACTCTACGAGCAGTACTTC.

The table lists this clonotype with many counts. The chain employs TRBV28 and TRBJ1-3; D is possibly TRBD1 (5 bases). The ends were cut back, 4 bases at V and 3 bases at J, with 7 bases in the middle. The CDR3 is 13 residues long. From germline, CDR1 is MDHEN and CDR2 SYDVKM. The CDR3 sequence is CASSWGGGNTIYF. The CDR3 DNA sequence: TGTGCCAGCAGTTGGGGCGGTGGAAACACCATATATTTT. Using reference TRBV28 and TRBJ1-3 for the parts outside the CDR3, the full variable domain is DVKVTQSSRYLVKRTGEKVFLECVQDMDHENMFWYRQDPGLGLRLIYFSYDVKMKEKGDIPEGYSVSREKKERFSLILESASTNQTSMYLCASSWGGGNTIYFGEGSWLTVV.

The sample holds many counts of this clonotype. This chain uses TRBV7-3 with TRBJ2-6, with 8 nucleotides matching TRBD1. V gave up 5 bases and J gave up 4 bases; unmatched junction bases: 4. Germline V gene sequence: CDR1 SGHTA, CDR2 FQGTGA. The CDR3 contains 15 residues. CDR3 bases: TGTGCCAGCAGCGGGGACAGGACCGGGGCCAACGTCCTGACTTTC. Protein sequence: CASSGDRTGANVLTF.

There are many counts of this clonotype. The V call is TRBV6-1, the J call TRBJ1-5; possibly TRBD1 for D (6 bases). This CDR3 contains 16 residues. Trimming left V 6 bases short and J 3 bases short, with 18 bases between. Germline V gene data show CDR1 as MNHNS and CDR2 as SASEGT. Here the CDR3 DNA reads TGTGCCAGCAGAATCGGGGGCCAGGGGTACAATCAGCCCCAGCATTTT. It yields the protein CASRIGGQGYNQPQHF.

This clonotype was detected many times. The gene calls are TRBV5-1 and TRBJ1-1; D gene ambiguous. The CDR3 sequence is 11 residues long. Germline values: CDR1 SGHRS, CDR2 YFSETQ. With 1 base removed from V and 7 bases from J, the gap between germline ends came to 5 bases. The CDR3 DNA is TGCGCCAGCAGCTTGTCGGGTGAAGCTTTCTTT. The encoded protein is CASSLSGEAFF.

Note on this clonotype: This sequence may be a read error, since a much larger clone differs from it by one base. The chain uses TRBV2 and TRBJ2-1, with 11 bases aligning to TRBD2. Germline V gene sequence: CDR1 SNHLY, CDR2 FYNNEI. With V trimmed by 6 bases and J by 2 bases, 6 bases remained unmatched. This CDR3 spans 16 amino acids. The CDR3 loop reads CASSLIAGGTYNEQFF. CDR3 in DNA: TGTGCCAGCAGCCTCATAGCGGGAGGGACCTACAATGAGCAGTTCTTC.

This clonotype occurred a few times. This sequence joins TRBV5-1 and TRBJ2-2; 8 bases agree with TRBD1. The CDR3 has 15 amino acids. From germline, CDR1 is SGHRS and CDR2 YFSETQ. V was clipped by 4 bases and J by 1 base; unmatched bases: 3. This chain's CDR3 is CASSRGTGNTGELFF. In DNA form, the CDR3 reads TGCGCCAGCAGCCGAGGGACAGGGAACACCGGGGAGCTGTTTTTT.

This clonotype was counted only a few times. The rearrangement joins TRBV18 to TRBJ2-5; TRBD2 might be the D (5 bases). Germline V gene sequence: CDR1 KGHSH, CDR2 LQKENI. The V gene lost 3 bases and the J gene lost 9 bases, with 11 bases spanning the gap. The CDR3 runs to 12 residues. The DNA of the CDR3 is TGTGCCAGCTCACCTCCGGGGTCGGCCCAGTACTTC. Its protein product is CASSPPGSAQYF.

This chain uses TRBV6-5 with TRBJ1-1; 8 bases match TRBD1. V shed 4 bases and J 6 bases; nucleotides not matched to a gene: 7. This CDR3 is 14 amino acids long. Germline CDR1 and CDR2: MNHEY and SVGAGI. The CDR3 loop is CASSFGQGWSEAFF. For the CDR3, the DNA is TGTGCCAGCAGTTTCGGACAGGGATGGTCTGAAGCTTTCTTT.

This clonotype was seen more than once but under ten times. The chain carries TRBV20-1 and TRBJ2-5; possible D gene TRBD2, 5 bases. The length of the CDR3 is 15 residues. The germline V and J ends were trimmed by 7 bases and 1 base, with 19 bases remaining between them. CDR1 and CDR2 from the germline V gene are DFQATT and SNEGSKA (reference sequence). CDR3 DNA sequence: TGCAGTGGCATCCGACGTTCCGGGATCCAAGAGACCCAGTACTTC. Translation gives CSGIRRSGIQETQYF.

The rearrangement uses TRBV21-1 and TRBJ2-7; the table names TRBD1, a call not compared with the DNA. TRBV21-1 constitutes a pseudogene. The CDR3 consists of 17 residues. The CDR3 nucleotides are TGTGCCAGCAGCAAAATAGTAGAACCAGGGGACCCCTACGAGCAGTACTTC. Amino acids: CASSKIVEPGDPYEQYF.

For the CDR3, the DNA is TGTGCCAGCAGCCCGGGGGTAGGGATAACCCCGGGAAAACTGTTTTTT. This translates into CASSPGVGITPGKLFF. V usage is TRBV7-2 and J usage is TRBJ1-4, with D perhaps TRBD1 (5 bases). The CDR3 runs to 16 residues. Germline values: CDR1 SGHTA, CDR2 FQGNSA. Trimming pared 5 bases from V and 10 bases from J, leaving 23 bases between.

The chain links TRBV20-1 to TRBJ1-1, with D possibly TRBD1 on 5 matching bases. Germline-derived CDR1 and CDR2 are DFQATT and SNEGSKA (reference sequence). Trimming shortened V by 0 bases and J by 4 bases, and 12 bases separated the two germline ends. The CDR3 covers 14 residues. CDR3 in amino acids: CSARDPRVGTEAFF. The CDR3 coding sequence is TGCAGTGCTAGAGATCCCAGGGTTGGCACTGAAGCTTTCTTT.

The chain couples TRBV29-1 to TRBJ1-6, with TRBD1 as a possible D gene (6 bases). CDR1 is SQVTM and CDR2 is ANQGSEA in the germline V gene. There are 13 residues in the CDR3. V was cut by 5 bases and J by 10 bases, with 15 bases left in between. The DNA of the CDR3 is TGCAGCGTTAGTCGAGGGGGGGACTCACCCCTCCACTTT. This codes for CSVSRGGDSPLHF.

This clonotype has at least ten counts. The chain couples TRBV7-6 to TRBJ2-3; D not certain. This CDR3 comprises 12 residues. Germline CDR1 and CDR2: SGHVS and FNYEAQ. V lost 4 bases, J lost 5 bases, and 7 bases lay in between. The CDR3 bases are TGTGCCAGCAGCTCGCCATTAGATACGCAGTATTTT. Residues: CASSSPLDTQYF.

The table lists this clonotype with many counts. The rearrangement joins TRBV5-1 to TRBJ1-6; tentative D call: TRBD1 (5 bases). V shed 4 bases and J shed 7 bases, with 9 bases lying between them. The CDR3 sequence is 13 residues long. Germline V gene sequence: CDR1 SGHRS, CDR2 YFSETQ. The CDR3 region has the DNA TGCGCCAGCAGCAAAGACAGCAATTCACCCCTCCACTTT. Amino acid sequence: CASSKDSNSPLHF.

The sample holds many counts of this clonotype. The V gene is TRBV28, the J gene TRBJ2-1; D is ambiguous. V was shortened by 5 bases and J by 0 bases, with 11 bases between the two germline ends. The CDR3 has 15 residues. The germline V gene has CDR1 MDHEN and CDR2 SYDVKM. For the CDR3, the DNA is TGTGCCAGCAGTGGAACCGAGAGCTCCTACAATGAGCAGTTCTTC. Protein sequence: CASSGTESSYNEQFF.

This clonotype was counted a few times. This chain links TRBV9 with TRBJ1-2, with D tentatively TRBD1 (5 bases). Germline lookup yields CDR1 SGDLS and CDR2 YYNGEE. V was trimmed by 3 bases and J by 4 bases, leaving 16 bases between them. The CDR3 has 15 amino acids. CDR3 residues: CASSEGSGSPYGYTF. CDR3 coding DNA: TGTGCCAGCAGCGAGGGATCAGGGAGCCCCTATGGCTACACCTTC.

The genes are TRBV12-3 or TRBV12-4 and TRBJ1-5; D unclear. The CDR3 is made up of 12 amino acids. V lost 3 bases to trimming and J lost 6 bases, with 6 bases between them. CDR3 protein: CASSFGVQPQHF. The CDR3, as DNA: TGTGCCAGCAGTTTCGGGGTTCAGCCCCAGCATTTT.

The sample holds many counts of this clonotype. This sequence joins TRBV5-1 and TRBJ2-3; 7 bases line up with TRBD1. The CDR3 extends over 17 amino acids. The V segment lost 0 bases and the J segment 0 bases; nucleotides outside the gene matches: 7. Germline lookup yields CDR1 SGHRS and CDR2 YFSETQ. The CDR3: CASSLEPGTASTDTQYF. For the CDR3, the DNA is TGCGCCAGCAGCTTGGAGCCCGGGACAGCCAGCACAGATACGCAGTATTTT.

The chain uses TRBV5-1 and TRBJ2-2, with 7 bases aligning to TRBD2. Germline V gives CDR1 SGHRS, CDR2 YFSETQ. The CDR3 has 18 amino acids. The J segment lost 0 bases and the V segment lost 0 bases, leaving 8 bases of the junction unmatched. The CDR3: CASSLDAPGLPNTGELFF. The CDR3 coding sequence is TGCGCCAGCAGCTTGGATGCCCCGGGACTACCGAACACCGGGGAGCTGTTTTTT.

The CDR3: CSVEEIDYEQYF. CDR3 DNA sequence: TGCAGCGTTGAAGAGATAGACTACGAGCAGTACTTC. J is TRBJ2-7 and V is TRBV29-1, with unresolved D. CDR3 length: 12 residues. The V end was cut by 0 bases, the J end by 3 bases, with 6 bases between. CDR1 is SQVTM and CDR2 is ANQGSEA in the germline V gene.

This clonotype was seen only a few times. The gene calls are TRBV5-1 and TRBJ2-1, with 7 nucleotides matching TRBD1. CDR1 and CDR2 (germline): SGHRS, YFSETQ. The ends lost 4 bases at V and 5 bases at J; junction bases unmatched: 12. The CDR3 loop spans 16 amino acids. The CDR3 DNA reads TGCGCCAGCAGCCCACCTGACAGGGTTTCAGACAATGAGCAGTTCTTC. Protein product: CASSPPDRVSDNEQFF.

V usage is TRBV7-3 and J usage is TRBJ2-3; possible D gene TRBD1, 5 bases. Trimming removed 5 bases at V and 4 bases at J, with 13 bases between. The V gene's germline CDR1 is SGHTA and CDR2 FQGTGA. CDR3 length equals 14 residues. The CDR3 is CASSPTTASDTQYF. The DNA of the CDR3 is TGTGCCAGCAGCCCCACGACAGCCTCAGATACGCAGTATTTT. Full variable domain (outside the CDR3, taken from reference TRBV7-3 and TRBJ2-3): GAGVSQTPSNKVTEKGKYVELRCDPISGHTALYWYRQSLGQGPEFLIYFQGTGAADDSGLPNDRFFAVRPEGSVSTLKIQRTERGDSAVYLCASSPTTASDTQYFGPGTRLTVL.